A selection of T cell receptor beta chains follows, all from one sample in a study of blood T cell repertoires in COVID-19. Clones were sequenced by immunoSEQ multiplex PCR, and TCRdb holds only the in-frame ones, with some missing. The sample holds roughly 200,000 clones, over 75% seen once. Sequenced: peripheral blood. The receptors were gathered from a woman aged 80 or over with acute or convalescent COVID-19. Both conserved end residues are part of each CDR3. Fields, in order: CDR3 protein, CDR3 DNA, D gene, clone size, V gene, J gene. The D gene is left open where the match is weak. Expanded clones are given a class, and other clones once, few, many or no size at all.

CDR3: CASSERYRTTQPQHF
DNA: TGTGCCAGCAGTGAACGGTACAGGACCACTCAGCCCCAGCATTTT
D: .
size: .
V: TRBV2
J: TRBJ1-5

CDR3: CASSPPGGGVLHNEQFF
DNA: TGTGCCAGCTCACCACCAGGGGGCGGGGTTCTACACAATGAGCAGTTCTTC
D: .
size: .
V: TRBV18
J: TRBJ2-1

CDR3: CASSSYYEQYF
DNA: TGCGCCAGCAGCTCCTATTACGAGCAGTACTTC
D: .
size: .
V: TRBV5-1
J: TRBJ2-7

CDR3: CASSKDTANTGELFF
DNA: TGTGCCAGCAGTAAGGACACAGCGAACACCGGGGAGCTGTTTTTT
D: .
size: .
V: TRBV6-4
J: TRBJ2-2

CDR3: CSVQILGTTYEQYF
DNA: TGCAGCGTTCAAATTTTGGGGACTACCTACGAGCAGTACTTC
D: TRBD2
size: .
V: TRBV29-1
J: TRBJ2-7

CDR3: CASSQLGQGADYGYTF
DNA: TGTGCCAGCAGCCAACTGGGACAGGGGGCCGACTATGGCTACACCTTC
D: TRBD1
size: once
V: TRBV3-1/TRBV3-2
J: TRBJ1-2

CDR3: CASSRGQGDYGYTF
DNA: TGTGCCAGCAGCCGGGGACAGGGAGACTATGGCTACACCTTC
D: TRBD1
size: .
V: TRBV3-1/TRBV3-2
J: TRBJ1-2

CDR3: CASSIKTGGQETQYF
DNA: TGCGCCAGCAGCATAAAAACAGGGGGCCAAGAGACCCAGTACTTC
D: TRBD1
size: .
V: TRBV5-1
J: TRBJ2-5

CDR3: CASSGSSEPTDTQYF
DNA: TGTGCCAGCAGTGGGTCTAGCGAACCCACAGATACGCAGTATTTT
D: .
size: .
V: TRBV6-4
J: TRBJ2-3

CDR3: CASSLQGAERGYTF
DNA: TGTGCCAGCAGTTTACAGGGGGCAGAGAGAGGCTACACCTTC
D: TRBD1
size: .
V: TRBV27
J: TRBJ1-2

CDR3: CASSKIPAGAYNEQFF
DNA: TGTGCCAGCAGCAAAATCCCAGCGGGGGCTTATAATGAGCAGTTCTTC
D: .
size: .
V: TRBV21-1
J: TRBJ2-1

CDR3: CASSYRDRVDSPLHF
DNA: TGTGCCAGCAGTTACAGGGACAGGGTAGATTCACCCCTCCACTTT
D: TRBD1
size: .
V: TRBV6-6
J: TRBJ1-6

CDR3: CASSLGGAKNIQYF
DNA: TGTGCCAGCAGTTTAGGAGGGGCCAAAAACATTCAGTACTTC
D: .
size: .
V: TRBV28
J: TRBJ2-4

CDR3: CASSLAPSPANSPLHF
DNA: TGTGCCAGCAGCTTAGCGCCTAGCCCGGCTAATTCACCCCTCCACTTT
D: .
size: .
V: TRBV7-8
J: TRBJ1-6

CDR3: CASSNRGTTNEKLFF
DNA: TGTGCCAGTAGTAACAGGGGAACAACTAATGAAAAACTGTTTTTT
D: TRBD1
size: .
V: TRBV19
J: TRBJ1-4

CDR3: CASSMQGAAQPQHF
DNA: TGTGCCAGTAGTATGCAGGGGGCGGCTCAGCCCCAGCATTTT
D: TRBD1
size: .
V: TRBV19
J: TRBJ1-5

CDR3: CSVDASPGQGGNTEAFF
DNA: TGCAGCGTGGACGCTTCTCCGGGACAGGGTGGAAACACTGAAGCTTTCTTT
D: TRBD1
size: few
V: TRBV29-1
J: TRBJ1-1

CDR3: CASSLVARGSPLHF
DNA: TGTGCCAGCAGCTTAGTGGCCCGTGGTTCACCCCTCCACTTT
D: .
size: .
V: TRBV7-9
J: TRBJ1-6

CDR3: CASANYEQYF
DNA: TGTGCCAGCGCGAACTACGAGCAGTACTTC
D: .
size: .
V: TRBV6-6
J: TRBJ2-7

CDR3: CASSPQPGGRRTEAFF
DNA: TGTGCCAGCAGCCCTCAACCCGGGGGACGCCGCACTGAAGCTTTCTTT
D: .
size: .
V: TRBV7-3
J: TRBJ1-1

CDR3: CASSTLTSGIGNEQFF
DNA: TGTGCCAGCAGCACCCTCACTAGCGGGATAGGCAATGAGCAGTTCTTC
D: TRBD2
size: .
V: TRBV3-1/TRBV3-2
J: TRBJ2-1

CDR3: CASSLYGQGAHFNYGYTF
DNA: TGTGCCAGCAGTTTATACGGACAGGGGGCGCATTTTAACTATGGCTACACCTTC
D: TRBD1
size: .
V: TRBV27
J: TRBJ1-2

CDR3: CASSYRGALNTEAFF
DNA: TGTGCCAGCAGTTACAGGGGGGCCCTGAACACTGAAGCTTTCTTT
D: TRBD1
size: .
V: TRBV28
J: TRBJ1-1

CDR3: CASSRFSIRGANQPQHF
DNA: TGTGCCAGCAGTCGGTTCTCAATCAGGGGAGCCAATCAGCCCCAGCATTTT
D: .
size: few
V: TRBV27
J: TRBJ1-5

CDR3: CASSPRDEAFF
DNA: TGTGCCAGCAGTCCCCGAGATGAAGCTTTCTTT
D: .
size: .
V: TRBV6-5
J: TRBJ1-1

CDR3: CASSRSDSTSEAFF
DNA: TGTGCCAGCAGCCGTTCGGACAGCACCTCTGAAGCTTTCTTT
D: .
size: .
V: TRBV3-1/TRBV3-2
J: TRBJ1-1

CDR3: CASSLVQVRSNEQFF
DNA: TGTGCCAGCAGCTTAGTTCAGGTCCGATCCAATGAGCAGTTCTTC
D: .
size: .
V: TRBV7-2
J: TRBJ2-1

CDR3: CASSLALGTGTEAFF
DNA: TGTGCCAGCAGCTTAGCGCTGGGCACGGGAACTGAAGCTTTCTTT
D: .
size: .
V: TRBV7-2
J: TRBJ1-1

CDR3: CASSLRLAGDYEQFF
DNA: TGTGCCAGCAGCTTAAGGCTAGCGGGGGACTATGAGCAGTTCTTC
D: TRBD2
size: .
V: TRBV5-4
J: TRBJ2-1

CDR3: CASRFSGTAGELFF
DNA: TGTGCCAGCAGGTTTAGCGGGACGGCCGGGGAGCTGTTTTTT
D: TRBD2
size: .
V: TRBV7-2
J: TRBJ2-2

CDR3: CASSQGQVLRTDTQYF
DNA: TGCGCCAGCAGCCAAGGACAGGTACTACGCACAGATACGCAGTATTTT
D: TRBD1
size: .
V: TRBV5-1
J: TRBJ2-3

CDR3: CAISESGHSHSGANVLTF
DNA: TGTGCCATCAGTGAGTCGGGACATTCCCACTCTGGGGCCAACGTCCTGACTTTC
D: .
size: once
V: TRBV10-3
J: TRBJ2-6

CDR3: CASSLAAVVAVDEQFF
DNA: TGTGCCAGCAGCTTGGCCGCGGTGGTAGCGGTGGATGAGCAGTTCTTC
D: .
size: .
V: TRBV5-4
J: TRBJ2-1

CDR3: CASSYPGLPLHF
DNA: TGTGCCAGCAGTTACCCGGGTTTACCCCTCCACTTT
D: .
size: .
V: TRBV27
J: TRBJ1-6

CDR3: CSACSSDDWNTEAFF
DNA: TGCAGCGCCTGCTCGAGCGATGATTGGAACACTGAAGCTTTCTTT
D: .
size: few
V: TRBV29-1
J: TRBJ1-1

CDR3: CASRESLQGFRQFF
DNA: TGTGCCAGCAGAGAATCGCTACAGGGATTTCGGCAGTTCTTC
D: .
size: .
V: TRBV18
J: TRBJ2-1

CDR3: CASSPAGLPVNTEAFF
DNA: TGTGCCAGCTCACCAGCCGGACTACCAGTCAACACTGAAGCTTTCTTT
D: .
size: .
V: TRBV18
J: TRBJ1-1

CDR3: CASSDSWGANVLTF
DNA: TGTGCCAGCAGTGACAGTTGGGGGGCCAACGTCCTGACTTTC
D: .
size: many
V: TRBV2
J: TRBJ2-6

CDR3: CASSQDRDRSSPLHF
DNA: TGTGCCAGCAGCCAAGATCGGGACAGGAGCTCACCCCTCCACTTT
D: TRBD1
size: .
V: TRBV4-2
J: TRBJ1-6

CDR3: CASSFELQTTGELFF
DNA: TGTGCCAGCAGCTTCGAACTTCAAACCACCGGGGAGCTGTTTTTT
D: .
size: .
V: TRBV5-4
J: TRBJ2-2

CDR3: CASSLGQGASGNTIYF
DNA: TGTGCCAGCAGCTTGGGACAGGGGGCCTCTGGAAACACCATATATTTT
D: TRBD1
size: .
V: TRBV5-6
J: TRBJ1-3

CDR3: CASSQIQGRGDGYTF
DNA: TGTGCCAGCAGCCAGATACAGGGCCGGGGGGATGGCTACACCTTC
D: .
size: .
V: TRBV3-1/TRBV3-2
J: TRBJ1-2

CDR3: CASSRTGNPFF
DNA: TGCGCCAGCAGCCGGACAGGGAACCCGTTCTTC
D: TRBD1
size: .
V: TRBV5-1
J: TRBJ2-1

CDR3: CASSRGPGNSYEQYF
DNA: TGTGCCAGTAGTAGGGGCCCAGGGAACTCCTACGAGCAGTACTTC
D: .
size: .
V: TRBV19
J: TRBJ2-7

CDR3: CASSPGTSLFYEQYF
DNA: TGCGCCAGCAGCCCGGGGACTAGCCTTTTCTACGAGCAGTACTTC
D: TRBD2
size: .
V: TRBV5-1
J: TRBJ2-7

CDR3: CASSIGQGGGQETQYF
DNA: TGCGCCAGCAGCATAGGACAGGGAGGGGGCCAAGAGACCCAGTACTTC
D: .
size: .
V: TRBV5-1
J: TRBJ2-5

CDR3: CASAGRGLHYGYTF
DNA: TGTGCCAGCGCTGGCCGGGGACTGCACTATGGCTACACCTTC
D: .
size: .
V: TRBV18
J: TRBJ1-2

CDR3: CASSIRDRASYEQYF
DNA: TGTGCCAGTAGTATCCGGGACAGGGCCTCCTACGAGCAGTACTTC
D: TRBD1
size: .
V: TRBV19
J: TRBJ2-7